These 22 T cell receptor beta chains share one sample of origin, sequenced in a study of blood T cells in healthy people across ages. A sample-barcoded 5' primer and a J-beta primer mix were used in a second PCR of roughly 6 to 12 cycles. TCRdb called the 5' RACE reads again in MiXCR, with one record for every CDR3 protein. The table records 600,000 to 900,000 distinct CDR3 sequences, around 25% of them present only once. This same sample was also part of a study on T cells of mothers and their children.

Sample: blood. The receptors were gathered from a boy aged 5-17 years in good health.

This clonotype was counted only a few times. This sequence joins TRBV7-9 and TRBJ2-5; no reliable D call. Gene TRBJ2-7 matches the end of the DNA better, so the J call may be wrong. The CDR3 has 14 amino acids. CDR1 SEHNR and CDR2 FQNEAQ come from the germline V gene (reference sequence). In nucleotides, the CDR3 is TGTGCCAGCAGCTTAGCGTACCTGCGCTACGAGCAGTACTTC. Amino acids: CASSLAYLRYEQYF.

The CDR3 reads CASSRQMNEKLFF. CDR3 DNA sequence: TGTGCCAGCAGCCGACAGATGAATGAAAAACTGTTTTTT. The V call is TRBV27, the J call TRBJ1-4; weak D call: TRBD1 (5 bases). The V gene's germline CDR1 is MNHEY and CDR2 SMNVEV (reference sequence). V lost 6 bases, J lost 5 bases, and 10 bases lay in between. This CDR3 has 13 amino acids. Full variable domain (remainder filled in from reference TRBV27 and TRBJ1-4): EAQVTQNPRYLITVTGKKLTVTCSQNMNHEYMSWYRQDPGLGLRQIYYSMNVEVTDKGDVPEGYKVSRKEKRNFPLILESPSPNQTSLYFCASSRQMNEKLFFGSGTQLSVL.

This clonotype has a handful of counts. This chain uses TRBV12-3 or TRBV12-4 with TRBJ1-4; 7 bases line up with TRBD1. The trim removed 5 bases at V and 5 bases at J, leaving 5 bases unmatched. The length of the CDR3 is 14 residues. The CDR3 DNA reads TGTGCCAGCAGTCAGGGACAGCAAAATGAAAAACTGTTTTTT. It encodes CASSQGQQNEKLFF.

This rearrangement joins TRBV7-9 to TRBJ1-6, with D perhaps TRBD1 (6 bases). Germline values: CDR1 SEHNR, CDR2 FQNEAQ (reference sequence). The CDR3 extends over 14 amino acids. Deletions cut 2 bases from V and 6 bases from J, with 8 bases between. The CDR3 protein is CASSLTQGNSPLHF. The CDR3, as DNA: TGTGCCAGCAGCTTAACACAGGGTAATTCACCCCTCCACTTT.

As to this clonotype: Mismatch with germline at one junction end may stem from a read error. The J gene is TRBJ1-4, the V gene TRBV5-5; possible D gene TRBD1, 5 bases. This CDR3 has 14 residues. Germline loops: CDR1 SGHKS, CDR2 YYEKEE (reference sequence). The CDR3 DNA sequence: TGTGCCAGCAGCTTAGAGTGGGGGAGTGAAAAACTGATTTTT. It translates to CASSLEWGSEKLIF.

The chain couples TRBV3-1 to TRBJ2-1; D remains unclear. Germline values: CDR1 LGHDT, CDR2 YNNKEL (reference sequence). The CDR3 is 14 amino acids. V gave up 0 bases and J gave up 5 bases, with 8 bases separating them. The CDR3: CASSQDPRNNEQFF. In DNA form, the CDR3 reads TGTGCCAGCAGCCAAGATCCGAGGAACAATGAGCAGTTCTTC.

The V call is TRBV5-5, the J call TRBJ2-7; 8 nucleotides agree with TRBD1. Per germline, CDR1 SGHKS and CDR2 YYEKEE (reference sequence). This CDR3 spans 14 amino acids. With 4 bases clipped from V and 1 base from J, the junction kept 4 bases outside the gene matches. CDR3 protein: CASSRTGTSYEQYF. CDR3 nucleotide sequence: TGTGCCAGCAGCCGGACAGGGACTTCCTACGAGCAGTACTTC.

This clonotype was counted a few times. The J gene is TRBJ1-3, the V gene TRBV29-1; D unclear. The CDR3 loop spans 15 amino acids. The V gene lost 4 bases and the J gene lost 4 bases, with 17 bases spanning the gap. Germline CDR1 SQVTM, CDR2 ANQGSEA. CDR3 DNA: TGCAGCGTTGGGTTCGGAGCCACTCGCGGAAACACCATATATTTT. Translated, it gives CSVGFGATRGNTIYF.

V and J are TRBV12-3 or TRBV12-4 and TRBJ2-1; 9 positions agree with TRBD2. The CDR3 has 15 amino acids. V dropped 3 bases and J dropped 7; count of bases not matched to a gene: 7. DNA for the CDR3: TGTGCCAGCAGTTTCCAAGCGGGGGGTAGAAATGAGCAGTTCTTC. As protein: CASSFQAGGRNEQFF.

This clonotype has at least ten counts. The chain recombines TRBV5-1 with TRBJ2-7; D call uncertain. This CDR3 has 13 residues. V was shortened by 2 bases and J by 0 bases, with 6 bases between the two germline ends. Per the germline V gene, CDR1 is SGHRS and CDR2 is YFSETQ. CDR3 amino acids: CASSLGISYEQYF. As DNA, the CDR3 is TGCGCCAGCAGCTTAGGTATCTCCTACGAGCAGTACTTC.

The CDR3 DNA sequence: TGTGCCAGCAGCTTCTTTGTCGGGGACCTAGACGAGCAGTACTTC. Protein product: CASSFFVGDLDEQYF. The chain links TRBV7-2 to TRBJ2-7, with D possibly called TRBD1 or TRBD2 (5 bases each). This CDR3 comprises 15 residues. The V and J ends lost 3 bases and 5 bases respectively, with 17 bases between them. Germline CDR1 SGHTA, CDR2 FQGNSA. The full variable domain, with the rest looked up from reference TRBV7-2 and TRBJ2-7, is GAGVSQSPSNKVTEKGKDVELRCDPISGHTALYWYRQSLGQGLEFLIYFQGNSAPDKSGLPSDRFSAERTGGSVSTLTIQRTQQEDSAVYLCASSFFVGDLDEQYFGPGTRLTVT.

The chain has TRBV19 and TRBJ1-1, with D unclear. The germline V and J ends were trimmed by 3 bases and 0 bases, with 8 bases remaining between them. Germline loops: CDR1 LNHDA, CDR2 SQIVND (reference sequence). CDR3 length: 14 amino acids. CDR3 in amino acids: CASSMAPMNTEAFF. The DNA of the CDR3 is TGTGCCAGTAGTATGGCCCCTATGAACACTGAAGCTTTCTTT.

This clonotype was detected a few times. V is TRBV20-1 and J is TRBJ2-3, with D perhaps TRBD2 (6 bases). CDR1 and CDR2 from the germline V gene are DFQATT and SNEGSKA (reference sequence). The germline V and J ends were trimmed by 6 bases and 2 bases, with 15 bases remaining between them. This CDR3 has 14 amino acids. This CDR3 reads CSAAGRGNTDTQYF. The CDR3 region has the DNA TGCAGTGCCGCCGGACGGGGGAACACAGATACGCAGTATTTT.

The chain employs TRBV29-1 and TRBJ2-5; TRBD1 matches at 7 bases. V trimming: 5 bases; J trimming: 5 bases; junction bases outside the gene matches: 11. The CDR3 is 14 residues long. Per germline, CDR1 SQVTM and CDR2 ANQGSEA. This CDR3 reads CSVLGTEAWETQYF. The DNA of the CDR3 is TGCAGCGTTCTCGGGACAGAGGCGTGGGAGACCCAGTACTTC.

The gene calls are TRBV4-1 and TRBJ1-2; D not certain. Germline-derived CDR1 and CDR2 are MGHRA and YSYEKL. Trimming removed 1 base at V and 3 bases at J, with 3 bases between. This CDR3 has 12 amino acids. The DNA of the CDR3 is TGCGCCAGCAGCCAAGGGTACTATGGCTACACCTTC. Translating it yields CASSQGYYGYTF.

The chain joins TRBV20-1 to TRBJ1-4; a possible D gene is TRBD1 (6 bases). V was cut by 5 bases and J by 8 bases, with 15 bases left in between. CDR3 length: 13 amino acids. Germline lookup yields CDR1 DFQATT and CDR2 SNEGSKA (reference sequence). CDR3 in amino acids: CSAYDGGREKLFF. CDR3 sequence (DNA): TGCAGTGCTTATGATGGGGGGCGAGAAAAACTGTTTTTT.

The genes are TRBV10-3 and TRBJ2-1; 11 positions agree with TRBD2. Germline lookup yields CDR1 ENHRY and CDR2 SYGVKD. The CDR3 loop spans 16 amino acids. V lost 6 bases to trimming and J lost 0 bases; unmatched junction nucleotides: 4. In DNA form, the CDR3 reads TGTGCCATCAGGGGTAGCGGGGGGGGCTCCTACAATGAGCAGTTCTTC. It is translated as CAIRGSGGGSYNEQFF.

V is TRBV6-6 and J is TRBJ2-7; D is undetermined. With 6 bases removed from V and 4 bases from J, the gap between germline ends came to 13 bases. The germline V gene encodes CDR1 MNHNY and CDR2 SVGAGI (reference sequence). The CDR3 runs to 13 residues. CDR3 residues: CASRQADSYEQYF. CDR3 nucleotide sequence: TGTGCCAGCAGGCAGGCGGATAGTTACGAGCAGTACTTC.

As to this clonotype: This may stem from a read error, because a much larger clone lies one nucleotide away. V is TRBV2 and J is TRBJ1-4, with 7 bases fitting TRBD1. Germline lookup yields CDR1 SNHLY and CDR2 FYNNEI. There are 14 residues in the CDR3. CDR3 sequence reads: CVSSLQGSNEKLFF. The CDR3 bases are TGTGTCAGCAGCTTACAGGGGTCCAATGAAAAACTGTTTTTT.

This sequence joins TRBV3-1 and TRBJ2-7; D possibly corresponds to TRBD1 (5 bases). Trimming cost V 0 bases and J 6 bases, with 12 bases left between them. Germline V gene data show CDR1 as LGHDT and CDR2 as YNNKEL (reference sequence). The CDR3 has 14 amino acids. The CDR3 is CASSQDRQGGEQYF. The DNA of the CDR3 is TGTGCCAGCAGCCAAGATAGGCAGGGTGGCGAGCAGTACTTC.

This chain uses TRBV29-1 with TRBJ2-1, with D perhaps assigned TRBD1 or TRBD2 (5 bases each). The CDR3 contains 13 residues. Germline V gene data show CDR1 as SQVTM and CDR2 as ANQGSEA. Trimming left V 2 bases short and J 5 bases short, with 10 bases between. CDR3 amino acids: CSVEQGRNNEQFF. The DNA for the CDR3 is TGCAGCGTTGAACAGGGACGCAACAATGAGCAGTTCTTC.

This clonotype was observed a handful of times. V usage is TRBV24-1 and J usage is TRBJ2-2; 10 bases match TRBD1. The V gene end was trimmed by 5 bases and the J gene end by 5 bases; junction bases not matched to a gene: 4. This CDR3 has 15 residues. The germline V gene has CDR1 KGHDR and CDR2 SFDVKD. In DNA, the CDR3 is TGTGCCACCAGTGTAGGGACAGGGGTAACCGGGGAGCTGTTTTTT. Its protein product is CATSVGTGVTGELFF.